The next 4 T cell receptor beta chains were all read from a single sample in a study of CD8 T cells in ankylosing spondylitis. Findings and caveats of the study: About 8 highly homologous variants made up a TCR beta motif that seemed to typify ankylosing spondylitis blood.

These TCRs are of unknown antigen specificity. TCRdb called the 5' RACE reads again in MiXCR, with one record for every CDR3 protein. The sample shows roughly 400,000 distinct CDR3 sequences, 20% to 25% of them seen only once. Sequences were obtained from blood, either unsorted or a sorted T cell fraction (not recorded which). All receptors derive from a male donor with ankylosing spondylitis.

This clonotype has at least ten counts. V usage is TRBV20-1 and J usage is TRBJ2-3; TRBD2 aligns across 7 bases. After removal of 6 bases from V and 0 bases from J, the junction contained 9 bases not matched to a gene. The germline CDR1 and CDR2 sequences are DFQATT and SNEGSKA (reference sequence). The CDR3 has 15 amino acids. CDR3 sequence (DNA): TGCAGTGCCACTTCCGGGACTATTAGCACAGATACGCAGTATTTT. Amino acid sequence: CSATSGTISTDTQYF.

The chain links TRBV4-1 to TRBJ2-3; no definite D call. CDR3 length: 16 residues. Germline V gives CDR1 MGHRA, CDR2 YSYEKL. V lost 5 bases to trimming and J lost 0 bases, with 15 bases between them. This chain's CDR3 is CASSLTGATSTDTQYF. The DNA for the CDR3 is TGCGCCAGCAGCTTAACGGGCGCGACGAGCACAGATACGCAGTATTTT.

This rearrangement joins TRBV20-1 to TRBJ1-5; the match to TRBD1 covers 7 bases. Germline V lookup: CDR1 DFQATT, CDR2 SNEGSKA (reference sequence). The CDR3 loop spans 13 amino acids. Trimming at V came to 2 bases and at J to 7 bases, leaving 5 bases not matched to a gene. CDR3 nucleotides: TGCAGTGCTAGACTGGGACAGTACCAGCCCCAGCATTTT. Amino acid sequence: CSARLGQYQPQHF.

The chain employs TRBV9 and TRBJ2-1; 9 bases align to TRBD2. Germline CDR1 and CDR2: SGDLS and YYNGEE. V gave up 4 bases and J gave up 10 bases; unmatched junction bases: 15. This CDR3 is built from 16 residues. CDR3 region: CASSLAPAGGLGEQFF. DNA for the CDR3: TGTGCCAGCAGCTTAGCCCCCGCGGGAGGGCTGGGGGAGCAGTTCTTC.